This T cell receptor (beta chain) was recorded in a study of healthy donors' naive CD4 and CD8 T cells. The CDR3 length is 16 residues. Germline-derived CDR1 and CDR2 are SGHRS and YFSETQ. V shed 6 bases and J shed 0 bases, with 18 bases lying between them. Each TCR library used around 500 ng of total RNA and a linear amplification protocol. TCRdb independently ran MiXCR on the reads; one entry per CDR3 protein. The top ten hold approximately 2.5% of the sample, which has about 180,000 distinct CDR3 sequences, about 76% seen once. CD4+CD8-CD45RO-CD45RA+ cells were naive CD4+; CD8+CD4-CD45RA+CD27bright cells were naive CD8+.

This sequence originates from a pool of human donors in good health; the sample pools cells from several healthy donors. J is TRBJ1-1 and V is TRBV5-1; D perhaps matches TRBD1 (6 bases). Material for sequencing was naive CD4+ and CD8+ T cells sorted from blood, pooled from several donors. The CDR3 coding sequence is TGCGCCAGCACTCAAGCGATCAGGGGTATGAACACTGAAGCTTTCTTT. It yields the protein CASTQAIRGMNTEAFF.